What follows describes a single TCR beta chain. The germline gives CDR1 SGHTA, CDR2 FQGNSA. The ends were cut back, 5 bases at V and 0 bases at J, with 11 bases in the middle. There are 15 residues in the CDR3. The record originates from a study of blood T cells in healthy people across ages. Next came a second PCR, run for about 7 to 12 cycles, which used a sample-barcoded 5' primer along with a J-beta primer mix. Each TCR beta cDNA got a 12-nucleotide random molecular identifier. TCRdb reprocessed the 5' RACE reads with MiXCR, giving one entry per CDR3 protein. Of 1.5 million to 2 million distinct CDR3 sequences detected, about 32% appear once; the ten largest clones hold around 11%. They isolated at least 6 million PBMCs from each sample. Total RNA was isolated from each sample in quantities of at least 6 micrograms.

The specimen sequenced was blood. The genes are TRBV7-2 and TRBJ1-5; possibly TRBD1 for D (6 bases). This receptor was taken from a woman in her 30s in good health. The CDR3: CASSVQGYSNQPQHF. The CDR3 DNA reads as TGTGCCAGCAGCGTTCAGGGGTATAGCAATCAGCCCCAGCATTTT.